A selection of T cell receptor beta chains follows, all from one sample in a study of blood T cell repertoires in COVID-19. Libraries were prepared by immunoSEQ multiplex PCR; TCRdb keeps only in-frame clonotypes and omits some of them. The table includes about 190,000 clones, roughly 80% detected once. Input material: peripheral blood. Receptors originate from a woman aged 45-59 years with acute or convalescent COVID-19. Both conserved end residues are part of each CDR3. The order of the fields is V gene, D gene, CDR3 length, J gene, clone size, CDR3 DNA, CDR3 protein. D genes are given only for firm matches. Clone size is shown for a subset of rows, as once, few, many or a class of expanded clone.

v_call: TRBV9
d_call: -
cdr3_length: 15
j_call: TRBJ1-4
clone_size: few
cdr3_nt: TGTGCCAGCAGCGTAGAGGGAGCGCAGGCAGAAAAACTGTTTTTT
cdr3_aa: CASSVEGAQAEKLFF

v_call: TRBV6-4
d_call: TRBD2
cdr3_length: 15
j_call: TRBJ2-7
clone_size: many
cdr3_nt: TGTGCCAGCAGAGAGGAAGCGGGAGGTCCGTACGAGCAGTACTTC
cdr3_aa: CASREEAGGPYEQYF

v_call: TRBV19
d_call: -
cdr3_length: 15
j_call: TRBJ1-2
clone_size: -
cdr3_nt: TGTGCCAGTAGTTCCTACCCCCAGGGCCCCCATGGCTACACCTTC
cdr3_aa: CASSSYPQGPHGYTF

v_call: TRBV7-2
d_call: TRBD2
cdr3_length: 16
j_call: TRBJ2-1
clone_size: once
cdr3_nt: TGTGCCAGCAGCTTAGAGGGACTAGCTTGGTACAATGAGCAGTTCTTC
cdr3_aa: CASSLEGLAWYNEQFF

v_call: TRBV7-2
d_call: -
cdr3_length: 13
j_call: TRBJ2-7
clone_size: -
cdr3_nt: TGTGCCAGCAGCCTAGCGAGTCCAGGGATGCAGTACTTC
cdr3_aa: CASSLASPGMQYF

v_call: TRBV3-1/TRBV3-2
d_call: -
cdr3_length: 18
j_call: TRBJ1-2
clone_size: -
cdr3_nt: TGTGCCAGCAGCCATCCGATGCGGGACGGAAAATTCTTCTATGGCTACACCTTC
cdr3_aa: CASSHPMRDGKFFYGYTF

v_call: TRBV18
d_call: -
cdr3_length: 12
j_call: TRBJ1-3
clone_size: -
cdr3_nt: TGTGCCAGCTCGCTATCTGGAAACACCATATATTTT
cdr3_aa: CASSLSGNTIYF

v_call: TRBV28
d_call: TRBD1
cdr3_length: 16
j_call: TRBJ1-5
clone_size: -
cdr3_nt: TGTGCCAGTCTGACAGGGGGCGCGTTGGGCAATCAGCCCCAGCATTTT
cdr3_aa: CASLTGGALGNQPQHF

v_call: TRBV15
d_call: -
cdr3_length: 15
j_call: TRBJ2-3
clone_size: -
cdr3_nt: TGTGCCACCAGCAGAGATCGGGGGTGGTCAGATACGCAGTATTTT
cdr3_aa: CATSRDRGWSDTQYF

v_call: TRBV6-5
d_call: TRBD1
cdr3_length: 15
j_call: TRBJ1-5
clone_size: -
cdr3_nt: TGTGCCAGCAGCGGGGACAGGGGGAATGGTCAGCCCCAGCATTTT
cdr3_aa: CASSGDRGNGQPQHF

v_call: TRBV18
d_call: -
cdr3_length: 17
j_call: TRBJ1-1
clone_size: -
cdr3_nt: TGTGCCAGCTCCACGACCGGGACAAACCTAGCGAACACTGAAGCTTTCTTT
cdr3_aa: CASSTTGTNLANTEAFF

v_call: TRBV5-8
d_call: TRBD1
cdr3_length: 14
j_call: TRBJ1-2
clone_size: -
cdr3_nt: TGTGCCAGCAGCTCACGGACAGGGGCTTATGGCTACACCTTC
cdr3_aa: CASSSRTGAYGYTF

v_call: TRBV6-6
d_call: TRBD1
cdr3_length: 16
j_call: TRBJ1-1
clone_size: once
cdr3_nt: TGTGCCAGCAGTTCCAGCTGGACAGGGGGCAACACTGAAGCTTTCTTT
cdr3_aa: CASSSSWTGGNTEAFF

v_call: TRBV7-2
d_call: -
cdr3_length: 13
j_call: TRBJ1-2
clone_size: -
cdr3_nt: TGTGCCAGCAGCCGTAGCGGGGTTCAAGGCTACACCTTC
cdr3_aa: CASSRSGVQGYTF

v_call: TRBV28
d_call: -
cdr3_length: 13
j_call: TRBJ1-2
clone_size: -
cdr3_nt: TGTGCCAGCAGGACAGAGTCTAACTATGGCTACACCTTC
cdr3_aa: CASRTESNYGYTF

v_call: TRBV9
d_call: -
cdr3_length: 15
j_call: TRBJ2-1
clone_size: -
cdr3_nt: TGTGCCAGCAGCATTTTCCAGGGGTTATACAATGAGCAGTTCTTC
cdr3_aa: CASSIFQGLYNEQFF